This T cell receptor (beta chain) was identified during a study of blood T cell repertoires in COVID-19. Study-wide context: T cells, B-cell-depleted T cells, or PBMCs supplied cDNA or gDNA.

Authors' data handling: Reference gene primer amplification yielded estimated nucleated cell counts. Sequenced by immunoSEQ multiplex PCR; TCRdb stores in-frame clones only, minus some. V and J calls and clone size are as listed in that table; D and trimming were resolved from the DNA. The sample shows over 100,000 clones, about four fifths of them seen only once. Looked up from germline, CDR1 is SGHRS and CDR2 is YFSETQ. CDR3 length equals 16 residues. With 2 bases removed from V and 2 bases from J, the gap between germline ends came to 15 bases. The sequence was obtained from a woman older than 75 with acute or convalescent COVID-19. The V call is TRBV5-1, the J call TRBJ2-3; the D gene is possibly TRBD2 (5 bases). The sequenced sample consisted of peripheral blood. The CDR3 loop reads CASSFPRAGVTDTQYF. The DNA of the CDR3 is TGCGCCAGCAGCTTCCCGAGGGCCGGGGTCACAGATACGCAGTATTTT.